The 8 T cell receptor beta chains presented below share a single source sample, sequenced in a study of T cell responses to AZD1222 COVID-19 vaccine. Assay used: immunoSEQ multiplex PCR; TCRdb lists only in-frame clones, some missing. The table shows 100,000 to 150,000 clones, with 80% to 90% occurring only once. This specimen consisted of peripheral blood, obtained on day 0 of AZD1222 vaccination. The source is an adult in good health.

The chain couples TRBV18 to TRBJ1-5; D uncertain. The V gene lost 0 bases and the J gene lost 1 base, with 4 bases spanning the gap. Germline CDR1 KGHSH, CDR2 LQKENI. The CDR3 contains 14 residues. CDR3: CASSPPGSNQPQHF. Written as DNA, the CDR3 is TGTGCCAGCTCACCACCGGGGAGCAATCAGCCCCAGCATTTT.

CDR3 coding DNA: TGTGCCAGCAGCCCTCGGACTAGCGGGACAGATACGCAGTATTTT. Translating gives CASSPRTSGTDTQYF. The chain links TRBV5-4 to TRBJ2-3; 11 positions match TRBD2. The CDR3 is made up of 15 amino acids. V dropped 4 bases and J dropped 3; count of bases not matched to a gene: 4. The germline gives CDR1 SGHNT, CDR2 YYREEE (reference sequence).

The chain is built from TRBV4-1 and TRBJ2-7, with 10 bases identical to TRBD2. The junction had 9 bases not matched to a gene; V was cut back by 1 base and J by 0 bases. The V gene's germline CDR1 is MGHRA and CDR2 YSYEKL. There are 18 residues in the CDR3. DNA for the CDR3: TGCGCCAGCAGCCAAGCAAATCTGCTAGCGGGAGACTCCTACGAGCAGTACTTC. It specifies CASSQANLLAGDSYEQYF.

With respect to this clone: Sequence at one end of the junction differs from germline and may be a read error. The chain is built from TRBV6-5 and TRBJ2-1; weak D call: TRBD2 (6 bases). Looked up from germline, CDR1 is MNHEY and CDR2 is SVGAGI. This CDR3 is 14 amino acids long. This CDR3 reads CASSSRDSNNEQFF. The CDR3 coding sequence is TGTGCCAGCAGTAGCCGGGACTCCAACAATGAGCAGTTCTTC.

The chain carries TRBV10-3 and TRBJ1-5; D uncertain. The CDR3 is 15 residues long. V was trimmed by 10 bases and J by 0 bases, leaving 16 bases between them. CDR1 is ENHRY and CDR2 is SYGVKD in the germline V gene. The CDR3 sequence: CATREVGVSNQPQHF. The CDR3 nucleotides read TGTGCCACGAGGGAGGTCGGAGTTAGCAATCAGCCCCAGCATTTT.

The V call is TRBV11-3, the J call TRBJ2-2; D might be TRBD1 (6 bases). With 7 bases removed from V and 1 base from J, the gap between germline ends came to 16 bases. The length of the CDR3 is 16 residues. Germline CDR1 SGHNT, CDR2 YENEEA. In nucleotides, the CDR3 is TGTGCCAGCACCCCAGGGTACAGGGAGAACACCGGGGAGCTGTTTTTT. This translates into CASTPGYRENTGELFF.

The chain has TRBV5-1 and TRBJ1-1; weak D call: TRBD1 (6 bases). CDR3 size: 15 residues. Germline-derived CDR1 and CDR2 are SGHRS and YFSETQ. Trimming removed 0 bases at V and 3 bases at J, with 12 bases between. CDR3 sequence reads: CASSLVGGPDTEAFF. The CDR3 nucleotides are TGCGCCAGCAGCTTGGTTGGGGGCCCGGACACTGAAGCTTTCTTT. Together with reference TRBV5-1 and TRBJ1-1, the CDR3 gives the full variable domain: KAGVTQTPRYLIKTRGQQVTLSCSPISGHRSVSWYQQTPGQGLQFLFEYFSETQRNKGNFPGRFSGRQFSNSRSEMNVSTLELGDSALYLCASSLVGGPDTEAFFGQGTRLTVV.

The gene calls are TRBV3-1 (or the pseudogene TRBV3-2) and TRBJ1-5, with D unresolved. The CDR3 has 15 residues. Germline CDR1 reads LGHDT; CDR2 reads YNNKEL (reference sequence). V lost 5 bases to trimming and J lost 2 bases, with 13 bases between them. As DNA, the CDR3 is TGTGCCAGCAGCGCTGGATCGACGGGCAATCAGCCCCAGCATTTT. Translated, it gives CASSAGSTGNQPQHF.